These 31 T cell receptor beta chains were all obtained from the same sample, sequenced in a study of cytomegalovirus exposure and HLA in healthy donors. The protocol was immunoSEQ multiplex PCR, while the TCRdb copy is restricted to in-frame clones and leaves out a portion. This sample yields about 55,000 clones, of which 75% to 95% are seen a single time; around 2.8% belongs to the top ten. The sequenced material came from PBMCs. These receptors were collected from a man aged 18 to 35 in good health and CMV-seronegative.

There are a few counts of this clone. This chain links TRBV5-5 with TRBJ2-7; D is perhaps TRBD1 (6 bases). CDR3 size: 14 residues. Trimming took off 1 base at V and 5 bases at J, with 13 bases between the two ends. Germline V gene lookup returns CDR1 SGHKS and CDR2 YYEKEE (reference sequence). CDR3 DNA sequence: TGTGCCAGCAGCTTGATAGGGGGATCGGACGAGCAGTACTTC. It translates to CASSLIGGSDEQYF.

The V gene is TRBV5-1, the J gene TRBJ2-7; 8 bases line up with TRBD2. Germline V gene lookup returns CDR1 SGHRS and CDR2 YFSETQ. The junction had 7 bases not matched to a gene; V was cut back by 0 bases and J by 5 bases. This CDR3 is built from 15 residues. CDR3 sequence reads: CASSLVVAGTNEQYF. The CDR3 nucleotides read TGCGCCAGCAGCTTGGTCGTAGCGGGAACGAACGAGCAGTACTTC. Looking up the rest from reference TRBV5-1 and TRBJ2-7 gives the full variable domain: KAGVTQTPRYLIKTRGQQVTLSCSPISGHRSVSWYQQTPGQGLQFLFEYFSETQRNKGNFPGRFSGRQFSNSRSEMNVSTLELGDSALYLCASSLVVAGTNEQYFGPGTRLTVT.

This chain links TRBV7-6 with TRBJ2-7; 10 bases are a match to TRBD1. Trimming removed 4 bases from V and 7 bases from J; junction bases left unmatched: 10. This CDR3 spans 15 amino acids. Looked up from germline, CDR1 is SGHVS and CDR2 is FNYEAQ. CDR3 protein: CASSYDRGRSGEQYF. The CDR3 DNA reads TGTGCCAGCAGCTACGACAGGGGGCGATCGGGAGAGCAGTACTTC.

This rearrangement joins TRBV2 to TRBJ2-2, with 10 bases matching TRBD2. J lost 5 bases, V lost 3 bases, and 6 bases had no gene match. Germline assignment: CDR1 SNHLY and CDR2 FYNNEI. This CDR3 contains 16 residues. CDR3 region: CASSDVSGRGTGELFF. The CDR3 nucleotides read TGTGCCAGCAGTGACGTGAGCGGGAGGGGTACCGGGGAGCTGTTTTTT.

CDR3 protein: CASSLRGQGTGTEAFF. CDR3 nucleotides: TGCGCCAGCAGCTTGCGAGGACAGGGGACGGGAACTGAAGCTTTCTTT. The rearrangement uses TRBV5-1 and TRBJ1-1, with TRBD1 matching 9 bases. The trim removed 1 base at V and 5 bases at J, leaving 9 bases unmatched. From germline, CDR1 is SGHRS and CDR2 YFSETQ. The CDR3 runs 16 residues.

The CDR3 here is CASSPSGRSYNEQFF. The CDR3 DNA reads as TGTGCCAGCAGCCCGAGCGGGAGGTCCTACAATGAGCAGTTCTTC. J is TRBJ2-1 and V is TRBV6-5, with 9 positions matching TRBD2. From germline, CDR1 is MNHEY and CDR2 SVGAGI. The V gene end was trimmed by 6 bases and the J gene end by 1 base; junction bases not matched to a gene: 4. This CDR3 has 15 amino acids.

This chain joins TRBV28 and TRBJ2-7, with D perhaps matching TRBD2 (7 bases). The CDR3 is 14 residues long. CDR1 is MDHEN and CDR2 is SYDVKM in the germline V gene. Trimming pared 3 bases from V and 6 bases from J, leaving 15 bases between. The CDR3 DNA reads TGTGCCAGCAGTTTCTCCAGGGGAGGGATCGAGCAGTACTTC. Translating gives CASSFSRGGIEQYF.

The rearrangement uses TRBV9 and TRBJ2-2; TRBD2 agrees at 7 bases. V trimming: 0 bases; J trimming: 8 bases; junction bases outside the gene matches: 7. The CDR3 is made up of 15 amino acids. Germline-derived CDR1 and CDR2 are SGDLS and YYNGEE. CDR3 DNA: TGTGCCAGCAGCGTAGCTGCGGGAGCAAGGGGGGAGCTGTTTTTT. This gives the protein CASSVAAGARGELFF.

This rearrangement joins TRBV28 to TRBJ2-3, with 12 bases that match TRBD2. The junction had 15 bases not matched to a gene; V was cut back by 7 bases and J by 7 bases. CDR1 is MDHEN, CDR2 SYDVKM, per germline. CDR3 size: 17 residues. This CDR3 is CASTHPLTSGSSNTQYF. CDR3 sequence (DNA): TGTGCCAGCACCCATCCCTTGACTAGCGGGAGTAGTAATACGCAGTATTTT.

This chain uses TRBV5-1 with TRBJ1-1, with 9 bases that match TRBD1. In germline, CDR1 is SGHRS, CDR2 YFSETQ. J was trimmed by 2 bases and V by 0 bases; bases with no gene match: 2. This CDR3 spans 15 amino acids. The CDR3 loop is CASSLGDRENTEAFF. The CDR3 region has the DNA TGCGCCAGCAGCTTGGGGGACAGGGAAAACACTGAAGCTTTCTTT.

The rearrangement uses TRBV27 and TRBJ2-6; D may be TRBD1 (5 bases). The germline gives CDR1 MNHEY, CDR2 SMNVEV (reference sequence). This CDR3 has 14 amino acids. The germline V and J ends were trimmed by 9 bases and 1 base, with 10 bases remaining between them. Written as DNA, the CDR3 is TGTGCCAGTAAAAGGGGATCTGGGGCCAACGTCCTGACTTTC. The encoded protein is CASKRGSGANVLTF.

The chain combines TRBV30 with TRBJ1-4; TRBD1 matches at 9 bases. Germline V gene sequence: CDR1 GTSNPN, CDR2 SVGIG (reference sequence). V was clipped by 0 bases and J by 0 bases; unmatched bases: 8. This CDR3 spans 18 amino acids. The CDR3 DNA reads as TGTGCCTGGAGTGTCGTCCGGGACAGGGCTGCAACTAATGAAAAACTGTTTTTT. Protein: CAWSVVRDRAATNEKLFF.

In nucleotides, the CDR3 is TGTGCCAGCAACCCCGACAACTCCTACGAGCAGTACTTC. This translates into CASNPDNSYEQYF. The rearrangement links TRBV2 to TRBJ2-7; D not certain. CDR3 length: 13 amino acids. CDR1 is SNHLY, CDR2 FYNNEI, per germline. The V end was cut by 7 bases, the J end by 0 bases, with 10 bases between. The full variable domain, with the rest looked up from reference TRBV2 and TRBJ2-7, is EPEVTQTPSHQVTQMGQEVILRCVPISNHLYFYWYRQILGQKVEFLVSFYNNEISEKSEIFDDQFSVERPDGSNFTLKIRSTKLEDSAMYFCASNPDNSYEQYFGPGTRLTVT.

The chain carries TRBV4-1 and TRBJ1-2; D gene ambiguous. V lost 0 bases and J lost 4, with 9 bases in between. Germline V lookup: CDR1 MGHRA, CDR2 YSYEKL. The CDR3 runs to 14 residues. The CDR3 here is CASSQDPTIYGYTF. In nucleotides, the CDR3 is TGCGCCAGCAGCCAAGATCCGACTATCTATGGCTACACCTTC.

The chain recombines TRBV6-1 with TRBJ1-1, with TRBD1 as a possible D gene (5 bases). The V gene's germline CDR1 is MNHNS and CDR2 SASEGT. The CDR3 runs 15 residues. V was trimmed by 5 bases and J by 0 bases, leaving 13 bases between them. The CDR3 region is CASSLFGQLNTEAFF. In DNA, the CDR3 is TGTGCCAGCAGTCTTTTTGGACAACTGAACACTGAAGCTTTCTTT.

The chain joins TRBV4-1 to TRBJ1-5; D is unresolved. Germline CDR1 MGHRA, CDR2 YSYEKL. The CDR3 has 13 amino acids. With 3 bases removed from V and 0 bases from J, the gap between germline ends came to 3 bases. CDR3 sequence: CASSHYSNQPQHF. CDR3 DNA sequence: TGCGCCAGCAGCCATTATAGCAATCAGCCCCAGCATTTT.

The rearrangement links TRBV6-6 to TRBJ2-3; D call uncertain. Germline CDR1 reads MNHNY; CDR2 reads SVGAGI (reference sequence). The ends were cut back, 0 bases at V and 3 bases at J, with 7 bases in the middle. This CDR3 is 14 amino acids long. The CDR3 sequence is CASSYSTDTDTQYF. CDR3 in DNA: TGTGCCAGCAGTTACTCTACAGATACAGATACGCAGTATTTT.

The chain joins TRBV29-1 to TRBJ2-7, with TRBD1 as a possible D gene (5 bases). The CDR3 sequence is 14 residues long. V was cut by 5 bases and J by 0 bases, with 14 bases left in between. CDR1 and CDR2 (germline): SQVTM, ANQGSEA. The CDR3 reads CSVINRGSSYEQYF. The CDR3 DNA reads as TGCAGCGTTATTAATAGGGGAAGCTCCTACGAGCAGTACTTC.

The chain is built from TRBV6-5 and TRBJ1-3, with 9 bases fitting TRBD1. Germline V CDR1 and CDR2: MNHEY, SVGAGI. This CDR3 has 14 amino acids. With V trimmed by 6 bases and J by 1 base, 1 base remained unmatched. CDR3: CASRTGGSGNTIYF. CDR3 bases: TGTGCCAGCAGGACAGGGGGATCTGGAAACACCATATATTTT.

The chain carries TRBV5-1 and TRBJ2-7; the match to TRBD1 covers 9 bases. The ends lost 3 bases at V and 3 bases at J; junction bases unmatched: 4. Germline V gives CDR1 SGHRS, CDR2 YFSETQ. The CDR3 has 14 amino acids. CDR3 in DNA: TGCGCCAGCAGCTCGGGACAGGGAGGCTACGAGCAGTACTTC. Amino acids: CASSSGQGGYEQYF.

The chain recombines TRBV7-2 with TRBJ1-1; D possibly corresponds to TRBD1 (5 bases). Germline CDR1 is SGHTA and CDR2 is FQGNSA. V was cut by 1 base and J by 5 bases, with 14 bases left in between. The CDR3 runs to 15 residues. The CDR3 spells CASSLVQGGRTEAFF. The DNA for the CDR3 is TGTGCCAGCAGCTTAGTTCAGGGTGGTAGGACTGAAGCTTTCTTT.

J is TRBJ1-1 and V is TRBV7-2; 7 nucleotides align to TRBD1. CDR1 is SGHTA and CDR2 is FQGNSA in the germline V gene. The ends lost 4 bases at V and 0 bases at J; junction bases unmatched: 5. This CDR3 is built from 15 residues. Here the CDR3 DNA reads TGTGCCAGCAGCTCCTCGACAGGGTTGAACACTGAAGCTTTCTTT. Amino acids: CASSSSTGLNTEAFF.

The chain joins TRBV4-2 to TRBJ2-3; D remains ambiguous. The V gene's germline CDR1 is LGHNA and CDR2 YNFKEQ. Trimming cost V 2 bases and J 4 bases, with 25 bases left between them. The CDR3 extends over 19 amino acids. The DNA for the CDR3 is TGTGCCAGCAGCCAACGTACCAGGTTTGCCACAACGATTCCAGATACGCAGTATTTT. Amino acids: CASSQRTRFATTIPDTQYF.

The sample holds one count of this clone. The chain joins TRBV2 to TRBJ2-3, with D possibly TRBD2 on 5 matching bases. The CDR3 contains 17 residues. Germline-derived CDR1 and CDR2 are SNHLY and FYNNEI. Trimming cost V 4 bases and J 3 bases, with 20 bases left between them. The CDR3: CASSAFRGGVRTDTQYF. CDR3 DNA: TGTGCCAGCAGTGCTTTTCGGGGTGGGGTCCGGACAGATACGCAGTATTTT.

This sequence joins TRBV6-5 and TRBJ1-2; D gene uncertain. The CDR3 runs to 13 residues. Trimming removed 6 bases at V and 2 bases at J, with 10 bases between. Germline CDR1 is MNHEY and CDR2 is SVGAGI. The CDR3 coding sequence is TGTGCCAGCAGCTACGCCCTAAACTATGGCTACACCTTC. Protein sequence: CASSYALNYGYTF.

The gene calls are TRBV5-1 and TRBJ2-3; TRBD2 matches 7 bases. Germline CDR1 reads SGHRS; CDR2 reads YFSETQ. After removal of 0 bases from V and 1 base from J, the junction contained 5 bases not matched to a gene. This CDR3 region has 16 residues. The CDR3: CASSLVPRGGTDTQYF. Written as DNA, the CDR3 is TGCGCCAGCAGCTTGGTACCCCGGGGGGGCACAGATACGCAGTATTTT.

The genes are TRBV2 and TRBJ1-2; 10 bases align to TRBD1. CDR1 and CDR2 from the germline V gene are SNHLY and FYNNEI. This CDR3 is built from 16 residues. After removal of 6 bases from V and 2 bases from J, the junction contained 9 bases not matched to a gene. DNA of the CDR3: TGTGCCAGCAGCAGGGACAGGGGTGGATTAAACTATGGCTACACCTTC. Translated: CASSRDRGGLNYGYTF.

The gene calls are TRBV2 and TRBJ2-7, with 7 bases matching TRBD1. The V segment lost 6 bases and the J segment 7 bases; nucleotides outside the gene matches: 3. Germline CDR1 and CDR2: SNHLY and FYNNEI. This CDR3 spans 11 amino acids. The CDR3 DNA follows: TGTGCCAGCAGACAGGGGTGGGAGCAGTACTTC. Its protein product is CASRQGWEQYF.

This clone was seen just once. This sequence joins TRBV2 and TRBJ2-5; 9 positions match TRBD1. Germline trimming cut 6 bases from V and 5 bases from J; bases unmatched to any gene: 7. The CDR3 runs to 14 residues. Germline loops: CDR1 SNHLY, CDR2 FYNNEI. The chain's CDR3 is CASSGGTGTETQYF. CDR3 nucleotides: TGTGCCAGCAGCGGCGGGACAGGGACGGAGACCCAGTACTTC. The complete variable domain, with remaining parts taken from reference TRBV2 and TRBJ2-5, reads EPEVTQTPSHQVTQMGQEVILRCVPISNHLYFYWYRQILGQKVEFLVSFYNNEISEKSEIFDDQFSVERPDGSNFTLKIRSTKLEDSAMYFCASSGGTGTETQYFGPGTRLLVL.

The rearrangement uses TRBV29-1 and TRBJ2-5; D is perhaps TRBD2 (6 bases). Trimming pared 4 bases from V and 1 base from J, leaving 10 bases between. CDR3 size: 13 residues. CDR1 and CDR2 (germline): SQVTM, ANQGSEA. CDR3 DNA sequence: TGCAGCGTTGGCGGGGCCCCCCAAGAGACCCAGTACTTC. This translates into CSVGGAPQETQYF.

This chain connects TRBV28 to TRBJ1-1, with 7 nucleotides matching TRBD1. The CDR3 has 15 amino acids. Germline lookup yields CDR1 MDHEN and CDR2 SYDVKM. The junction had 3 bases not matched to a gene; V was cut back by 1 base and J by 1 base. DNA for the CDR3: TGTGCCAGCAGTTTATTTCACAGGGGGAACACTGAAGCTTTCTTT. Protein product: CASSLFHRGNTEAFF. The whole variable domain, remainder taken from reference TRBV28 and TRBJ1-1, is DVKVTQSSRYLVKRTGEKVFLECVQDMDHENMFWYRQDPGLGLRLIYFSYDVKMKEKGDIPEGYSVSREKKERFSLILESASTNQTSMYLCASSLFHRGNTEAFFGQGTRLTVV.